A single sample gave rise to the 24 T cell receptor beta chains below, sequenced in a study of T-cell reconstitution after alpha-beta-depleted transplantation in children (dated by TCRdb to the mid-2010s). The library was produced with PCR. Sequencing relied on an Illumina HiSeq 2500. TCR libraries were prepared with molecular barcoding, using unique molecular identifiers to normalize TCRbeta repertoire quantification. Starting from the raw public reads, TCRdb applied fastp trimming at Q25, assembled clones with MiXCR and retained in-frame beta chains. Rows matching on CDR3 protein sequence are summarized as one entry with the most common DNA and genes. A total of about 480,000 distinct CDR3 sequences appear in this sample, about 12% of them only once. Roughly 5.4% of the sample goes to the ten largest clones. Sample: PBMCs from the stem cell graft donor, taken from the stem cell graft. The source is a human donor who donated a stem cell graft to a child with combined immunodeficiency.

V usage is TRBV12-3 or TRBV12-4 and J usage is TRBJ2-2; the match to TRBD2 covers 13 bases. This CDR3 region has 15 residues. V shed 7 bases and J 5 bases; nucleotides not matched to a gene: 4. Here the CDR3 reads CASKTSGRGTGELFF. The CDR3 bases are TGTGCCAGCAAAACTAGCGGGAGGGGTACCGGGGAGCTGTTTTTT.

This clonotype came up many times. The gene calls are TRBV29-1 and TRBJ2-7; 9 nucleotides align to TRBD1. Germline V gene lookup returns CDR1 SQVTM and CDR2 ANQGSEA. CDR3 size: 14 residues. V lost 3 bases and J lost 4; bases outside the gene matches: 7. The CDR3 DNA sequence: TGCAGCGTTGAGATCTGGGACAGGGCATACGAGCAGTACTTC. Its translation is CSVEIWDRAYEQYF.

This clonotype has only a few counts. The chain couples TRBV3-1 to TRBJ2-7, with D perhaps TRBD1 (6 bases). Germline V gives CDR1 LGHDT, CDR2 YNNKEL (reference sequence). The length of the CDR3 is 15 residues. Trimming took off 4 bases at V and 0 bases at J, with 13 bases between the two ends. Written as DNA, the CDR3 is TGTGCCAGCAGCCCAGGTGCAGGGGCCTCCTACGAGCAGTACTTC. This sequence encodes CASSPGAGASYEQYF.

This clonotype has a count of ten or more. J is TRBJ2-2 and V is TRBV12-3 or TRBV12-4; 8 bases agree with TRBD2. V trimming: 10 bases; J trimming: 4 bases; junction bases outside the gene matches: 5. CDR3 length equals 13 residues. This CDR3 reads CATLGGGTGELFF. In DNA form, the CDR3 reads TGTGCCACCCTCGGGGGGGGCACCGGGGAGCTGTTTTTT.

This clonotype has a count of ten or more. This chain links TRBV5-5 with TRBJ2-5; unclear D gene. Looked up from germline, CDR1 is SGHKS and CDR2 is YYEKEE (reference sequence). Trimming took 5 bases from V and 6 from J, leaving 11 bases between them. The CDR3 has 12 residues. CDR3 nucleotide sequence: TGTGCCAGCAGTAACTCGCGAAAGACCCAGTACTTC. Translation gives CASSNSRKTQYF.

V gene TRBV6-2 or TRBV6-3 combines with J gene TRBJ2-1; 9 nucleotides line up with TRBD2. The ends lost 8 bases at V and 4 bases at J; junction bases unmatched: 9. The CDR3 is 15 amino acids. CDR1 is MNHEY and CDR2 is SVGEGT in the germline V gene. The CDR3 bases are TGTGCCAGCCGCGTGAGCGGGGGGTCATACAATGAGCAGTTCTTC. Protein product: CASRVSGGSYNEQFF.

V gene TRBV6-2 or TRBV6-3 combines with J gene TRBJ2-1; tentatively, D is TRBD2 (5 bases). The CDR3 length is 15 residues. V shed 2 bases and J shed 2 bases, with 10 bases lying between them. Germline lookup yields CDR1 MNHEY and CDR2 SVGEGT. CDR3: CASSYGGYPYNEQFF. The CDR3 bases are TGTGCCAGCAGTTACGGCGGGTATCCCTACAATGAGCAGTTCTTC.

A few counts support this clonotype. This sequence joins TRBV12-3 or TRBV12-4 and TRBJ1-1; D remains unclear. This CDR3 spans 15 amino acids. Trimming shortened V by 1 base and J by 4 bases, and 13 bases separated the two germline ends. CDR3 DNA sequence: TGTGCCAGCAGTTTAGATTGGCTCATGGGCACTGAAGCTTTCTTT. As protein: CASSLDWLMGTEAFF.

The genes are TRBV6-2 or TRBV6-3 and TRBJ1-1, with D uncertain. Germline V gives CDR1 MNHEY, CDR2 SVGEGT. Trimming shortened V by 4 bases and J by 0 bases, and 12 bases separated the two germline ends. The CDR3 length is 15 residues. The CDR3 is CASSFTPAVNTEAFF. As DNA, the CDR3 is TGTGCCAGCAGTTTCACTCCGGCGGTGAACACTGAAGCTTTCTTT.

The chain recombines TRBV24-1 with TRBJ2-5; TRBD2 matches at 7 bases. With 5 bases clipped from V and 1 base from J, the junction kept 6 bases outside the gene matches. The CDR3 has 15 residues. Germline-derived CDR1 and CDR2 are KGHDR and SFDVKD. CDR3 coding DNA: TGTGCCACCAGTGTTGCGGCGGGAGCCCAAGAGACCCAGTACTTC. Its protein product is CATSVAAGAQETQYF.

This sequence joins TRBV7-9 and TRBJ2-1; maybe TRBD2 (5 bases). Germline V gene data show CDR1 as SEHNR and CDR2 as FQNEAQ (reference sequence). CDR3 length equals 13 residues. Trimming removed 3 bases from V and 8 bases from J, with 11 bases in between. This CDR3 reads CASSFPLDDEQFF. DNA of the CDR3: TGTGCCAGCAGCTTTCCACTAGACGATGAGCAGTTCTTC.

The J gene is TRBJ1-5, the V gene TRBV20-1, with D possibly being TRBD1 (5 bases). V lost 6 bases and J lost 5, with 11 bases in between. CDR1 and CDR2 from the germline V gene are DFQATT and SNEGSKA (reference sequence). CDR3 size: 12 residues. CDR3 sequence: CSAAQVYQPQHF. CDR3 sequence (DNA): TGCAGTGCCGCACAGGTCTATCAGCCCCAGCATTTT.

This clonotype was seen only a few times. The gene calls are TRBV7-2 and TRBJ1-1; D gene unclear. Germline loops: CDR1 SGHTA, CDR2 FQGNSA. V shed 5 bases and J shed 6 bases, with 13 bases lying between them. The CDR3 contains 13 residues. The CDR3 sequence: CASSAGGISEAFF. The CDR3 DNA reads as TGTGCCAGCAGCGCGGGTGGTATCTCTGAAGCTTTCTTT.

The chain employs TRBV5-5 and TRBJ2-1; 13 bases fit TRBD2. CDR1 is SGHKS and CDR2 is YYEKEE in the germline V gene (reference sequence). V dropped 1 base and J dropped 9; count of bases not matched to a gene: 7. The CDR3 is 16 residues long. The chain's CDR3 is CASSLPGLAGFVEQFF. The CDR3, as DNA: TGTGCCAGCAGCTTGCCGGGACTAGCGGGGTTCGTTGAGCAGTTCTTC.

This clonotype was observed many times. The rearrangement links TRBV6-1 to TRBJ1-5, with a tentative D call TRBD1 (5 bases). In germline, CDR1 is MNHNS, CDR2 SASEGT. V was shortened by 6 bases and J by 7 bases, with 16 bases between the two germline ends. There are 14 residues in the CDR3. CDR3 sequence reads: CASRVDGGTQPQHF. CDR3 coding DNA: TGTGCCAGCAGGGTAGATGGGGGTACCCAGCCCCAGCATTTT.

The V call is TRBV30, the J call TRBJ2-2, with D possibly TRBD1 on 5 matching bases. V was pared by 0 bases and J by 3 bases, with 8 bases between. The germline V gene encodes CDR1 GTSNPN and CDR2 SVGIG (reference sequence). CDR3 length equals 14 residues. CDR3 amino acids: CAWSVQGYTGELFF. The DNA for the CDR3 is TGTGCCTGGAGTGTTCAGGGCTACACCGGGGAGCTGTTTTTT.

This clonotype was found many times. The chain couples TRBV12-3 or TRBV12-4 to TRBJ2-3; D is unclear. With 3 bases removed from V and 12 bases from J, the gap between germline ends came to 16 bases. The CDR3 runs 13 residues. CDR3 loop: CASSLQPNSIQYF. The CDR3 DNA reads as TGTGCCAGCAGTTTGCAGCCCAACTCTATCCAGTATTTT.

In its sample, this clonotype was seen a few times. The chain couples TRBV11-2 to TRBJ2-3; tentative D call: TRBD2 (7 bases). The ends were cut back, 6 bases at V and 6 bases at J, with 22 bases in the middle. Germline assignment: CDR1 SGHAT and CDR2 FQNNGV. The CDR3 spans 16 residues. CDR3 protein: CASRGKAGTRGDTQYF. Written as DNA, the CDR3 is TGTGCCAGCAGGGGGAAAGCGGGGACGAGGGGGGATACGCAGTATTTT.

Many counts were recorded for this clonotype. The chain couples TRBV12-3 or TRBV12-4 to TRBJ2-1, with TRBD2 matching over 9 bases. The CDR3 spans 15 residues. V shed 5 bases, J shed 7 bases, and the junction held 9 bases outside the gene matches. CDR3 amino acids: CASSPGVAGVNEQFF. The CDR3 DNA sequence: TGTGCCAGCAGTCCCGGGGTAGCGGGAGTTAATGAGCAGTTCTTC.

The chain couples TRBV10-3 to TRBJ2-7; 11 bases are a match to TRBD2. The CDR3 totals 15 residues. The J segment lost 4 bases and the V segment lost 3 bases, leaving 5 bases of the junction unmatched. Per the germline V gene, CDR1 is ENHRY and CDR2 is SYGVKD. Here the CDR3 reads CAISETSGSGYEQYF. CDR3 coding DNA: TGTGCCATCAGTGAAACTAGCGGGAGTGGATACGAGCAGTACTTC.

V is TRBV7-9 and J is TRBJ2-2; possibly TRBD1 for D (6 bases). This CDR3 comprises 13 residues. The ends were cut back, 7 bases at V and 5 bases at J, with 11 bases in the middle. The germline CDR1 and CDR2 sequences are SEHNR and FQNEAQ (reference sequence). For the CDR3, the DNA is TGTGCCAGCAACCAGGGGCCGACCGGGGAGCTGTTTTTT. Encoded protein: CASNQGPTGELFF.

There are many counts of this clonotype. The chain recombines TRBV12-3 or TRBV12-4 with TRBJ2-3; D is undetermined. V lost 7 bases, J lost 1 base, and 6 bases lay in between. This CDR3 comprises 12 residues. CDR3 bases: TGTGCCAGCAAGTTAGGCACAGATACGCAGTATTTT. Protein product: CASKLGTDTQYF.

The chain is built from TRBV12-3 or TRBV12-4 and TRBJ2-2; D perhaps matches TRBD2 (5 bases). Between the trimmed V and J ends, which lost 5 bases and 5 bases, there was a span of 15 bases. The CDR3 extends over 15 amino acids. As DNA, the CDR3 is TGTGCCAGCAGTCCTGACGAGGGTGCTACCGGGGAGCTGTTTTTT. This gives the protein CASSPDEGATGELFF.

This clonotype was detected ten times or more. The chain employs TRBV20-1 and TRBJ2-3; 8 nucleotides agree with TRBD2. Per the germline V gene, CDR1 is DFQATT and CDR2 is SNEGSKA (reference sequence). This CDR3 is built from 14 residues. V shed 3 bases, J shed 4 bases, and the junction held 6 bases outside the gene matches. Here the CDR3 DNA reads TGCAGTGCTAGCCCAGCGGGAGAGGCAGATACGCAGTATTTT. Translated: CSASPAGEADTQYF.